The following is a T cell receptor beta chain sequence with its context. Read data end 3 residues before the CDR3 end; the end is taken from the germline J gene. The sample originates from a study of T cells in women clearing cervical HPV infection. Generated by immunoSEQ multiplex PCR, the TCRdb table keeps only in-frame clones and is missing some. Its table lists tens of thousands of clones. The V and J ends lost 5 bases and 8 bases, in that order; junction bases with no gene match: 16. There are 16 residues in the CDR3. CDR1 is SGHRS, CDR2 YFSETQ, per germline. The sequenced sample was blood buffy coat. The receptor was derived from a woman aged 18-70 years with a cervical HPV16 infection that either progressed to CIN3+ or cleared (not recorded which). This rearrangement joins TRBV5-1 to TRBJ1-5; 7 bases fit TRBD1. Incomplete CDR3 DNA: TGCGCCAGCAGACTAGGGGGAACAGGGGTGGTTGAGCCC. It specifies CASRLGGTGVVEP. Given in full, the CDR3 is CASRLGGTGVVEPQHF. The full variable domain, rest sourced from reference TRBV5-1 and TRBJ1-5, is KAGVTQTPRYLIKTRGQQVTLSCSPISGHRSVSWYQQTPGQGLQFLFEYFSETQRNKGNFPGRFSGRQFSNSRSEMNVSTLELGDSALYLCASRLGGTGVVEPQHFGDGTRLSIL.